This TCR beta chain was profiled in a study of OX40 agonist ivuxolimab in advanced cancers. Study at large: Every 2 weeks, patients got intravenous ivuxolimab at one of six dose levels (0.01-10 mg/kg). Study results and limitations: Part of the nonresponder group also had normalized T-cell clonal expansion that was low. Circulating CD4+ and CD8+ T cells showed clonal expansion by week 6 at 0.1 to 3.0 mg/kg.

Remarks on this clone: Antigen specificity is unknown.

The CDR3 contains 16 residues. V lost 6 bases and J lost 4; bases outside the gene matches: 12. In germline, CDR1 is MDHEN, CDR2 SYDVKM. Peripheral blood came from all dose cohorts at three timepoints. Clones were sequenced by immunoSEQ multiplex PCR, and TCRdb holds only the in-frame ones, with some missing. There are about 59,000 clones in the sample; around 93% occur only once, and approximately 20% lies in the top ten. The chain couples TRBV28 to TRBJ1-2; TRBD1 matches at 9 bases. This specimen consisted of CD4+ or CD8+ T cells sorted from blood, obtained in a trial of the OX40 agonist ivuxolimab. The origin of this receptor is an adult with an advanced solid tumor such as melanoma, head and neck, liver or kidney cancer. CDR3: CASRGQGPSSLYGYTF. The CDR3 nucleotides are TGTGCCAGCAGGGGACAGGGCCCCTCTAGCCTCTATGGCTACACCTTC.